Below are 8 T cell receptor beta chains sequenced from a single sample in a study of OX40 agonist ivuxolimab in advanced cancers. Sequencing was performed with immunoSEQ multiplex PCR; in TCRdb, only in-frame clones are kept and a portion is missing. The sample yields about 98,000 clones, roughly 89% seen once. This material consisted of CD4+ or CD8+ T cells sorted from blood, taken in a trial of the OX40 agonist ivuxolimab. Receptors were obtained from an adult with an advanced solid tumor such as melanoma, head and neck, liver or kidney cancer.

The chain uses TRBV19 and TRBJ1-1; 10 bases align to TRBD1. V was clipped by 6 bases and J by 4 bases; unmatched bases: 11. Germline V gene data show CDR1 as LNHDA and CDR2 as SQIVND (reference sequence). The CDR3 loop spans 16 amino acids. The CDR3 is CASRPIPGQGSTEAFF. The CDR3 DNA sequence: TGTGCCAGTAGACCCATTCCGGGACAGGGGAGCACTGAAGCTTTCTTT.

This rearrangement joins TRBV11-3 to TRBJ2-3; 10 bases agree with TRBD1. V lost 5 bases to trimming and J lost 2 bases; unmatched junction nucleotides: 4. Per the germline V gene, CDR1 is SGHNT and CDR2 is YENEEA. The CDR3 totals 15 residues. The chain's CDR3 is CASSTGTGATDTQYF. The CDR3 DNA is TGTGCCAGCAGCACCGGGACAGGGGCCACAGATACGCAGTATTTT.

Only one count was recorded for this clone. The CDR3: CASSLSFDKPQHF. CDR3 in DNA: TGTGCCAGCAGCTTGAGCTTCGACAAGCCCCAGCATTTT. The rearrangement joins TRBV7-2 to TRBJ1-5; D is unresolved. Germline assignment: CDR1 SGHTA and CDR2 FQGNSA. This CDR3 is built from 13 residues. Trimming pared 3 bases from V and 8 bases from J, leaving 11 bases between.

The chain combines TRBV6-5 with TRBJ2-5; TRBD2 might be the D (6 bases). Trimming removed 0 bases at V and 5 bases at J, with 13 bases between. Looked up from germline, CDR1 is MNHEY and CDR2 is SVGAGI. CDR3 length: 15 amino acids. The CDR3 DNA follows: TGTGCCAGCAGTTACTCGCCTAGTGGGGGGGAGACCCAGTACTTC. It codes for CASSYSPSGGETQYF.

The chain combines TRBV7-2 with TRBJ2-1, with 10 nucleotides matching TRBD2. The germline V gene encodes CDR1 SGHTA and CDR2 FQGNSA. This CDR3 contains 16 residues. Trimming cost V 5 bases and J 6 bases; bases outside gene matches: 10. The CDR3 sequence is CASSPSPTSGFNEQFF. Here the CDR3 DNA reads TGTGCCAGCAGCCCCAGCCCGACTAGCGGGTTCAATGAGCAGTTCTTC.

The rearrangement uses TRBV4-1 and TRBJ1-3; D remains ambiguous. CDR3 length: 14 residues. Trimming removed 7 bases at V and 0 bases at J, with 10 bases between. CDR1 is MGHRA, CDR2 YSYEKL, per germline. As DNA, the CDR3 is TGCGCCAGCACCAGGCTCGGCTCTGGAAACACCATATATTTT. The encoded protein is CASTRLGSGNTIYF.

This chain joins TRBV7-3 and TRBJ2-2; D is unresolved. The CDR3 totals 13 residues. The V and J ends lost 1 base and 4 bases respectively, with 4 bases between them. CDR1 is SGHTA, CDR2 FQGTGA, per germline. For the CDR3, the DNA is TGTGCCAGCAGCTTAAGGTCCACCGGGGAGCTGTTTTTT. This gives the protein CASSLRSTGELFF. The complete variable domain, with remaining parts taken from reference TRBV7-3 and TRBJ2-2, reads GAGVSQTPSNKVTEKGKYVELRCDPISGHTALYWYRQSLGQGPEFLIYFQGTGAADDSGLPNDRFFAVRPEGSVSTLKIQRTERGDSAVYLCASSLRSTGELFFGEGSRLTVL.

Only one count was recorded for this clone. This chain uses TRBV29-1 with TRBJ1-4, with D possibly being TRBD1 (6 bases). V was pared by 5 bases and J by 5 bases, with 12 bases between. Germline V gives CDR1 SQVTM, CDR2 ANQGSEA. The CDR3 has 13 amino acids. The CDR3 nucleotides read TGCAGCGTTCTGGACAGTATAAATGAAAAACTGTTTTTT. The encoded protein is CSVLDSINEKLFF.